This TCR beta chain is from a study of cytomegalovirus exposure and HLA in healthy donors. Study overall: Clustering assigned approximately 79% of the roughly 370 genotyped donors to the Caucasian-associated ancestry cluster.

Germline V gene sequence: CDR1 LNHNV, CDR2 YYDKDF (reference sequence). This CDR3 comprises 15 residues. V gave up 5 bases and J gave up 4 bases, with 17 bases separating them. Primers included in the PCR were 60 Vbeta and 13 Jbeta primers. Measured with immunoSEQ multiplex PCR; TCRdb has only the in-frame clones, and not every one. The profile shows roughly 190,000 clones, over 80% of them singletons. The study's findings and limits: When a later analysis compared HLA-associated TCR beta chains with equally common others, the HLA-associated chains turned out to be more clonally expanded and to have lower generation probabilities. An analysis done earlier found most TCR beta V segments productive about 90% or about 30% of the time. Under in vitro conditions, three CMV-associated chains were confirmed as specific for CMV antigens.

Concerning this clone: Its matching antigen is unknown.

Sequencing used PBMCs. The TCR comes from a man aged 35 to 55 in good health and CMV-seropositive. The chain has TRBV15 and TRBJ2-5; D perhaps matches TRBD1 (6 bases). The CDR3 bases are TGTGCCACCAGCCGAAATACAGGGATCGGAGAGACCCAGTACTTC. Its protein is CATSRNTGIGETQYF.